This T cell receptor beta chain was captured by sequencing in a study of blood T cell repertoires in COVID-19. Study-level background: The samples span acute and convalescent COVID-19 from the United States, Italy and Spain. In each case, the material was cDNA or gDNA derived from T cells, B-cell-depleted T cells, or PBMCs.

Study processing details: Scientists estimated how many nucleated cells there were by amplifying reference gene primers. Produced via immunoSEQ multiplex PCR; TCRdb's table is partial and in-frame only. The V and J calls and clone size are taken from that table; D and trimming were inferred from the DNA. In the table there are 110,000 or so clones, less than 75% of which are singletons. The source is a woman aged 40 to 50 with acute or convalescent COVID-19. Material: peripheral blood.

CDR3 loop: CAISESWLPESTGELFF. The CDR3 DNA sequence: TGTGCCATCAGTGAGTCGTGGTTACCGGAGAGCACCGGGGAGCTGTTTTTT. The chain has TRBV10-3 and TRBJ2-2; D uncertain. There are 17 residues in the CDR3. Trimming removed 0 bases from V and 4 bases from J, with 15 bases in between. The germline CDR1 and CDR2 sequences are ENHRY and SYGVKD.